The subject of this entry is one T cell receptor beta chain. Profiled with immunoSEQ multiplex PCR; TCRdb holds only in-frame clones, not every one. Of 35,000 to 40,000 clones in the sample, 60% to 80% were seen once. These data originate in a study of cytotoxic CD8 clonotypes in ibrutinib-treated CLL. Looking at the study overall: The group held 11 relapsed/refractory and about 15 treatment-naive patients, with under 18 IGHV unmutated.

The CDR3 extends over 14 amino acids. Germline lookup yields CDR1 ENHRY and CDR2 SYGVKD. V lost 7 bases and J lost 6; bases outside the gene matches: 12. This chain uses TRBV10-3 with TRBJ2-7; 7 bases map to TRBD1. The clonotype comes from a human donor with chronic lymphocytic leukemia. The sequenced sample was PBMCs, obtained at disease progression, from a patient treated with ibrutinib. CDR3 residues: CAITEGTGASEQYF. CDR3 DNA: TGTGCCATCACCGAAGGAACAGGGGCAAGCGAGCAGTACTTC.